The 25 T cell receptor beta chains below all came from one sample that was sequenced in a study of regulatory T cells in long-lasting Graves disease. Time point in this sample: newly diagnosed GD, antithyroid drugs for less than 3 months. Extracted RNA from PBMCs served as the source of the TCR library. Both iRepertoire HTBI primers and Arm-PCR of CDR3 regions were used to build the TCR beta libraries. Using its own MiXCR run on the multiplex PCR reads, TCRdb lists one record per CDR3 protein. The sample has about 450,000 distinct CDR3 sequences, 14% seen once; the top ten hold under 20%. In addition, the sample was reused for a study of T cells in Graves' hyperthyroidism and ophthalmopathy.

The input for sequencing was peripheral blood mononuclear cells (PBMCs), taken at new diagnosis, from a patient treated with antithyroid drugs. All receptors come from a woman in her 50s with Graves disease.

This clonotype was observed many times. The chain recombines TRBV12-3 or TRBV12-4 with TRBJ2-3, with D unresolved. CDR3 length: 14 residues. V was shortened by 8 bases and J by 1 base, with 13 bases between the two germline ends. The CDR3 region has the DNA TGTGCCAGCGATAGTGTCTCGGGCACAGATACGCAGTATTTT. Translated, it gives CASDSVSGTDTQYF.

In its sample, this clonotype was seen a few times. The CDR3 region has the DNA TGTGCCAGCAGCGGTGTTTATACGGTCAACACTGAAGCTTTCTTT. Its protein product is CASSGVYTVNTEAFF. The rearrangement uses TRBV7-8 and TRBJ1-1; unclear D gene. V lost 5 bases to trimming and J lost 2 bases, with 15 bases between them. The CDR3 loop spans 15 amino acids. The germline V gene encodes CDR1 SGHVS and CDR2 FQNEAQ.

This sequence joins TRBV10-3 and TRBJ2-1; weak D call: TRBD2 (6 bases). The CDR3 spans 15 residues. V was clipped by 5 bases and J by 6 bases, with 17 bases between them. Germline V gene lookup returns CDR1 ENHRY and CDR2 SYGVKD. DNA for the CDR3: TGTGCCATCAGTTCTAGGACTGCCGGGGGCAATGAGCAGTTCTTC. As protein: CAISSRTAGGNEQFF.

The V call is TRBV5-1, the J call TRBJ2-2; 13 nucleotides line up with TRBD2. Germline V lookup: CDR1 SGHRS, CDR2 YFSETQ. V was clipped by 4 bases and J by 4 bases; unmatched bases: 7. The CDR3 totals 17 residues. CDR3 sequence (DNA): TGCGCCAGCAGCGCGCCGGGACTAGCGGGGAGCACCGGGGAGCTGTTTTTT. Amino acid sequence: CASSAPGLAGSTGELFF.

This clonotype was observed many times. The chain couples TRBV7-9 to TRBJ1-1; D possibly corresponds to TRBD1 (5 bases). Per germline, CDR1 SEHNR and CDR2 FQNEAQ (reference sequence). Trimming removed 7 bases at V and 4 bases at J, with 10 bases between. This CDR3 is 12 amino acids long. CDR3 nucleotides: TGTGCCAGCATGCGGGACCCCACTGAAGCTTTCTTT. Its protein is CASMRDPTEAFF. Based on the CDR3 plus reference TRBV7-9 and TRBJ1-1, the full variable domain is DTGVSQNPRHKITKRGQNVTFRCDPISEHNRLYWYRQTLGQGPEFLTYFQNEAQLEKSRLLSDRFSAERPKGSFSTLEIQRTEQGDSAMYLCASMRDPTEAFFGQGTRLTVV.

In its sample, this clonotype was seen once. A read error may be the cause here, since a much bigger clone is one base away. The chain combines TRBV7-2 with TRBJ2-7; D ambiguous. CDR3 length: 15 amino acids. The germline V gene encodes CDR1 SGHTA and CDR2 FQGNSA. Trimming removed 1 base at V and 1 base at J, with 11 bases between. In DNA form, the CDR3 reads TGTGCCAGCAGCTTAGATTTTGCCAGGTCCTACGAGCAGTACTTC. Translating gives CASSLDFARSYEQYF.

This clonotype was seen repeatedly, ten times or more. This chain links TRBV18 with TRBJ2-1; no clear D. Germline values: CDR1 KGHSH, CDR2 LQKENI. Trimming pared 2 bases from V and 7 bases from J, leaving 6 bases between. This CDR3 contains 12 residues. CDR3 in amino acids: CASSPSQNEQFF. The CDR3 DNA follows: TGTGCCAGCTCACCATCTCAGAATGAGCAGTTCTTC.

The chain combines TRBV3-1 with TRBJ2-5; D uncertain. Trimming cost V 4 bases and J 4 bases, with 13 bases left between them. The CDR3 is 14 amino acids. Germline CDR1 LGHDT, CDR2 YNNKEL (reference sequence). CDR3 sequence: CASSPRGTTETQYF. The CDR3 DNA follows: TGTGCCAGCAGCCCTCGCGGTACCACAGAGACCCAGTACTTC.

This clonotype occurred many times. J is TRBJ2-1 and V is TRBV27, with a tentative D call TRBD2 (5 bases). The CDR3 is 13 amino acids. Trimming removed 3 bases at V and 3 bases at J, with 6 bases between. Germline V gene data show CDR1 as MNHEY and CDR2 as SMNVEV (reference sequence). CDR3 bases: TGTGCCAGCAGTTTCGCGGGCTACAATGAGCAGTTCTTC. Translating gives CASSFAGYNEQFF.

This clonotype was picked up a small number of times. V and J are TRBV12-3 or TRBV12-4 and TRBJ1-1, with 7 bases matching TRBD1. The CDR3 is 14 amino acids. V was pared by 7 bases and J by 1 base, with 6 bases of the junction left unmatched. The CDR3 loop reads CASKYRGGNTEAFF. CDR3 sequence (DNA): TGTGCCAGCAAATACAGGGGCGGGAACACTGAAGCTTTCTTT.

This clonotype was counted a few times. The chain carries TRBV10-3 and TRBJ1-6; D is unresolved. This CDR3 has 12 amino acids. Deletions cut 3 bases from V and 10 bases from J, with 7 bases between. Germline V gene data show CDR1 as ENHRY and CDR2 as SYGVKD. The CDR3 region is CAISDLESPLHF. CDR3 in DNA: TGTGCCATCAGTGATTTGGAATCACCCCTCCACTTT.

This clonotype was observed at least ten times. J is TRBJ1-5 and V is TRBV3-1, with D unclear. This CDR3 region has 17 residues. V lost 0 bases and J 3 bases, leaving 15 bases between the germline ends. Germline CDR1 and CDR2: LGHDT and YNNKEL (reference sequence). The CDR3 DNA follows: TGTGCCAGCAGCCAAGATGCGAAGGGCGGGTACAATCAGCCCCAGCATTTT. Protein: CASSQDAKGGYNQPQHF.

At least ten counts were recorded for this clonotype. V and J are TRBV6-1 and TRBJ2-5; no clear D. There are 16 residues in the CDR3. Germline CDR1 is MNHNS and CDR2 is SASEGT. V gave up 4 bases and J gave up 3 bases, with 18 bases separating them. The CDR3, as DNA: TGTGCCAGCAGTGGCTGGACGGCCCGGATAGAAGAGACCCAGTACTTC. This sequence encodes CASSGWTARIEETQYF.

This clonotype was recorded many times. The chain uses TRBV29-1 and TRBJ2-7, with TRBD1 matching over 9 bases. CDR3 length equals 18 residues. CDR1 is SQVTM and CDR2 is ANQGSEA in the germline V gene. The junction had 16 bases not matched to a gene; V was cut back by 0 bases and J by 4 bases. Written as DNA, the CDR3 is TGCAGCGTTGAAGAGAAGGGAATAGGGGACAGGGCAAGTTACGAGCAGTACTTC. Protein product: CSVEEKGIGDRASYEQYF.

Many counts were recorded for this clonotype. The rearrangement links TRBV12-3 or TRBV12-4 to TRBJ2-1, with unresolved D. This CDR3 is built from 12 residues. V was pared by 4 bases and J by 8 bases, with 9 bases between. The CDR3 reads CASSYGVDEQFF. CDR3 DNA: TGTGCCAGCAGTTACGGAGTTGATGAGCAGTTCTTC.

This clonotype appeared a few times. V is TRBV6-1 and J is TRBJ2-2, with 9 positions matching TRBD1. Germline CDR1 reads MNHNS; CDR2 reads SASEGT. V lost 7 bases, J lost 16 bases, and 19 bases stayed unmatched. This CDR3 has 15 amino acids. The CDR3 region has the DNA TGTGCCAGCACAGCGGACAGGGGTGGCACCGGGGGGCCGTTTTTT. Translation: CASTADRGGTGGPFF.

Ten or more counts support this clonotype. This chain connects TRBV6-5 to TRBJ2-7; tentatively, D is TRBD2 (5 bases). Germline V gene data show CDR1 as MNHEY and CDR2 as SVGAGI. The CDR3 has 16 amino acids. The V end was cut by 0 bases, the J end by 7 bases, with 19 bases between. CDR3 nucleotide sequence: TGTGCCAGCAGTTACTCGGGGTCCCCCCCCCGGGGAGAGCAGTACTTC. This translates into CASSYSGSPPRGEQYF.

The table lists this clonotype with a few counts. V usage is TRBV5-1 and J usage is TRBJ2-3; no clear D. Trimming stripped 0 bases from V and 4 bases from J, with 12 bases between. CDR3 size: 15 residues. Looked up from germline, CDR1 is SGHRS and CDR2 is YFSETQ. CDR3 in amino acids: CASSLGVGSADTQYF. The CDR3, as DNA: TGCGCCAGCAGCTTGGGAGTTGGAAGCGCAGATACGCAGTATTTT.

This clonotype was counted at least ten times. The gene calls are TRBV12-3 or TRBV12-4 and TRBJ2-7, with D perhaps matching TRBD1 or TRBD2 (5 bases each). Trimming took off 6 bases at V and 5 bases at J, with 11 bases between the two ends. This CDR3 region has 12 residues. As DNA, the CDR3 is TGTGCCAGCAGCCAGGGAGACCACGAGCAGTACTTC. It translates to CASSQGDHEQYF.

This clonotype has at least ten counts. V is TRBV6-5 and J is TRBJ2-7, with unresolved D. CDR1 MNHEY and CDR2 SVGAGI come from the germline V gene. Trimming shortened V by 2 bases and J by 4 bases, and 9 bases separated the two germline ends. The CDR3 loop spans 13 amino acids. DNA for the CDR3: TGTGCCAGCAGTTACGACTGGAATTACGAGCAGTACTTC. This encodes CASSYDWNYEQYF.

In this sample, this clonotype turned up many times. The chain couples TRBV9 to TRBJ2-6; 8 nucleotides agree with TRBD1. Germline CDR1 reads SGDLS; CDR2 reads YYNGEE. The V and J ends lost 2 bases and 3 bases, in that order; junction bases with no gene match: 19. The CDR3 runs 21 residues. The CDR3 bases are TGTGCCAGCAGCGTGGCGGCCCCGGATCAGGGGGCTGTTGATGGGGCCAACGTCCTGACTTTC. Its translation: CASSVAAPDQGAVDGANVLTF.

This clonotype was observed many times. V and J are TRBV12-3 or TRBV12-4 and TRBJ2-3, with 8 nucleotides matching TRBD2. Unmatched junction bases numbered 12, after V lost 6 bases and J lost 4 bases. This CDR3 has 16 residues. The CDR3 region is CASSPVSGRWSDTQYF. The CDR3 DNA is TGTGCCAGCAGCCCCGTGAGCGGGAGATGGTCAGATACGCAGTATTTT.

This clonotype was picked up many times. The rearrangement links TRBV11-2 to TRBJ2-3; D remains unclear. Germline V gene data show CDR1 as SGHAT and CDR2 as FQNNGV. The V gene lost 5 bases and the J gene lost 3 bases, with 12 bases spanning the gap. This CDR3 contains 14 residues. CDR3 bases: TGTGCCAGCAGCCCAGAAGGGCGAACAGATACGCAGTATTTT. It specifies CASSPEGRTDTQYF.

A note on this clonotype: The germline gene is not matched at one end of the junction; a read error may be the cause. This rearrangement joins TRBV28 to TRBJ2-3; TRBD2 matches 14 bases. The CDR3 loop spans 18 amino acids. The germline CDR1 and CDR2 sequences are MDHEN and SYDVKM. In DNA form, the CDR3 reads TGTGCCAGCAGACCCCCGGGACTAGCGGGGGCAAGCACAGATGCGCAGTATTTT. Translation: CASRPPGLAGASTDAQYF.

This clonotype was observed many times. V usage is TRBV25-1 and J usage is TRBJ1-5, with 9 bases that match TRBD1. The CDR3 has 15 amino acids. The germline gives CDR1 MGHDK, CDR2 SYGVNS. V gave up 4 bases and J gave up 1 base; unmatched junction bases: 2. The CDR3 protein is CASSGTGVSNQPQHF. As DNA, the CDR3 is TGTGCCAGCAGTGGGACAGGGGTGAGCAATCAGCCCCAGCATTTT.